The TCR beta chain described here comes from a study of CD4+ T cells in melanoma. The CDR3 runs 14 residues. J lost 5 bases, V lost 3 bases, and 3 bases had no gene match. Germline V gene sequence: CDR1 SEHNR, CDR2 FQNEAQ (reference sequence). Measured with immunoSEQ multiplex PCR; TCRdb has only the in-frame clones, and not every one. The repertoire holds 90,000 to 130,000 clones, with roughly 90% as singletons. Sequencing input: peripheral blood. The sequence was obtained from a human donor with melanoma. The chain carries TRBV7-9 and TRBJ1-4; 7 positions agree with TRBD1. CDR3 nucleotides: TGTGCCAGCAGCTTGGGACAGACAAATGAAAAACTGTTTTTT. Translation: CASSLGQTNEKLFF.